These 31 T cell receptor beta chains share one sample of origin, sequenced in a study of cytomegalovirus exposure and HLA in healthy donors. 60 Vbeta and 13 Jbeta primers were used in PCR. Method: immunoSEQ multiplex PCR; TCRdb's copy keeps in-frame clones and lacks some. Here the sample spans approximately 110,000 clones, over 60% being singletons. What was sequenced was PBMCs. These receptors all come from a woman aged 35 to 49 in good health and CMV-seropositive.

The chain's CDR3 is CASSSRGPYEQYF. DNA for the CDR3: TGTGCCAGCAGTTCACGTGGGCCCTACGAGCAGTACTTC. The rearrangement uses TRBV27 and TRBJ2-7; D is ambiguous. From germline, CDR1 is MNHEY and CDR2 SMNVEV (reference sequence). The germline V and J ends were trimmed by 4 bases and 2 bases, with 9 bases remaining between them. The CDR3 loop spans 13 amino acids.

This chain links TRBV5-4 with TRBJ2-5; 10 nucleotides match TRBD2. Trimming removed 4 bases from V and 3 bases from J; junction bases left unmatched: 9. Germline lookup yields CDR1 SGHNT and CDR2 YYREEE (reference sequence). This CDR3 is built from 16 residues. The CDR3: CASSPRLAGGKETQYF. The CDR3 nucleotides read TGTGCCAGCAGCCCAAGACTAGCGGGCGGAAAAGAGACCCAGTACTTC.

This chain connects TRBV6-1 to TRBJ1-3; D is possibly TRBD1 (6 bases). Germline values: CDR1 MNHNS, CDR2 SASEGT. This CDR3 region has 15 residues. V gave up 7 bases and J gave up 0 bases, with 13 bases separating them. CDR3: CASTAADSSGNTIYF. The CDR3 nucleotides read TGTGCCAGCACCGCGGCGGACAGCTCTGGAAACACCATATATTTT.

This chain uses TRBV29-1 with TRBJ2-2; maybe TRBD1 (6 bases). Trimming pared 6 bases from V and 4 bases from J, leaving 15 bases between. There are 14 residues in the CDR3. CDR1 is SQVTM and CDR2 is ANQGSEA in the germline V gene. CDR3: CSVGRTGTTGELFF. The CDR3 DNA reads TGCAGCGTAGGCCGAACAGGGACCACCGGGGAGCTGTTTTTT.

CDR3 in DNA: TGTGCCAGCTCACCGGAAATACAGACCGGGGAGCTGTTTTTT. Translated, it gives CASSPEIQTGELFF. The chain employs TRBV18 and TRBJ2-2; D call uncertain. Trimming removed 3 bases from V and 5 bases from J, with 10 bases in between. Per the germline V gene, CDR1 is KGHSH and CDR2 is LQKENI. The CDR3 consists of 14 residues.

The genes are TRBV28 and TRBJ2-5, with TRBD1 matching 8 bases. Unmatched junction bases numbered 9, after V lost 5 bases and J lost 4 bases. The CDR3 runs to 15 residues. CDR1 MDHEN and CDR2 SYDVKM come from the germline V gene. The CDR3 coding sequence is TGTGCCAGCAGTACCAGACAGGGGAAGGGAGAGACCCAGTACTTC. Translated, it gives CASSTRQGKGETQYF.

V gene TRBV5-1 combines with J gene TRBJ2-1; 10 nucleotides agree with TRBD1. J was trimmed by 8 bases and V by 3 bases; bases with no gene match: 8. Germline-derived CDR1 and CDR2 are SGHRS and YFSETQ. The CDR3 runs to 15 residues. The CDR3 loop reads CASSWSGTGADEQFF. As DNA, the CDR3 is TGCGCCAGCAGCTGGTCCGGGACAGGGGCGGATGAGCAGTTCTTC.

This clone was seen a handful of times. This rearrangement joins TRBV18 to TRBJ1-1, with unresolved D. The CDR3 length is 14 residues. V was shortened by 3 bases and J by 1 base, with 9 bases between the two germline ends. Germline V gene sequence: CDR1 KGHSH, CDR2 LQKENI. The CDR3 DNA is TGTGCCAGCTCACCTGAGACGGGGAACACTGAAGCTTTCTTT. Amino acid sequence: CASSPETGNTEAFF.

V gene TRBV19 combines with J gene TRBJ2-7; D perhaps matches TRBD2 (5 bases). V lost 5 bases, J lost 2 bases, and 10 bases lay in between. CDR1 LNHDA and CDR2 SQIVND come from the germline V gene (reference sequence). The length of the CDR3 is 13 residues. CDR3 amino acids: CASSQAVTYEQYF. The CDR3 DNA is TGTGCCAGTAGTCAAGCGGTAACCTACGAGCAGTACTTC.

This rearrangement joins TRBV28 to TRBJ2-7, with TRBD2 matching 9 bases. Per the germline V gene, CDR1 is MDHEN and CDR2 is SYDVKM. Trimming removed 6 bases from V and 3 bases from J; junction bases left unmatched: 3. This CDR3 region has 13 residues. Written as DNA, the CDR3 is TGTGCCAGCAGCGCGGGGGGGCTCTACGAGCAGTACTTC. This translates into CASSAGGLYEQYF. Filled out from reference TRBV28 and TRBJ2-7, the complete variable domain reads DVKVTQSSRYLVKRTGEKVFLECVQDMDHENMFWYRQDPGLGLRLIYFSYDVKMKEKGDIPEGYSVSREKKERFSLILESASTNQTSMYLCASSAGGLYEQYFGPGTRLTVT.

The rearrangement uses TRBV25-1 and TRBJ2-1; D is ambiguous. The CDR3 contains 18 residues. Per the germline V gene, CDR1 is MGHDK and CDR2 is SYGVNS. With 4 bases removed from V and 0 bases from J, the gap between germline ends came to 19 bases. The CDR3 bases are TGTGCCAGCAGTGTGTCATTTGGCGGAGAGAGCTCCTACAATGAGCAGTTCTTC. This encodes CASSVSFGGESSYNEQFF.

A single count supports this clone. The rearrangement joins TRBV28 to TRBJ1-5, with TRBD1 matching 7 bases. Per germline, CDR1 MDHEN and CDR2 SYDVKM. V lost 3 bases, J lost 1 base, and 9 bases stayed unmatched. The CDR3 extends over 17 amino acids. CDR3 protein: CASSFPSDRRSNQPQHF. CDR3 DNA: TGTGCCAGCAGTTTCCCCTCGGACAGGAGGAGCAATCAGCCCCAGCATTTT.

The rearrangement links TRBV4-1 to TRBJ1-1; 7 bases line up with TRBD1. CDR3 length equals 14 residues. Per germline, CDR1 MGHRA and CDR2 YSYEKL. V gave up 4 bases and J gave up 2 bases; unmatched junction bases: 4. The CDR3 protein is CASSLGTANTEAFF. The CDR3 DNA is TGCGCCAGCAGCCTTGGGACAGCTAACACTGAAGCTTTCTTT.

The rearrangement links TRBV11-2 to TRBJ1-4, with 7 bases matching TRBD1. The CDR3 sequence is 15 residues long. Germline loops: CDR1 SGHAT, CDR2 FQNNGV. The ends lost 3 bases at V and 7 bases at J; junction bases unmatched: 8. The chain's CDR3 is CASSFTGAFGEKLFF. The CDR3 bases are TGTGCCAGCAGCTTTACAGGGGCGTTTGGTGAAAAACTGTTTTTT.

This rearrangement joins TRBV4-1 to TRBJ1-1; D perhaps matches TRBD1 (5 bases). The CDR3 sequence is 18 residues long. The ends were cut back, 2 bases at V and 6 bases at J, with 25 bases in the middle. CDR1 and CDR2 from the germline V gene are MGHRA and YSYEKL. CDR3: CASSQRSRGVVLQAEAFF. CDR3 nucleotides: TGCGCCAGCAGCCAAAGATCACGGGGGGTTGTCCTCCAGGCTGAAGCTTTCTTT.

V is TRBV18 and J is TRBJ2-3, with TRBD2 matching 12 bases. The V gene's germline CDR1 is KGHSH and CDR2 LQKENI. Trimming at V came to 3 bases and at J to 6 bases, leaving 4 bases not matched to a gene. The CDR3 totals 15 residues. CDR3: CASSPLAGGPDTQYF. As DNA, the CDR3 is TGTGCCAGCTCACCCCTAGCGGGAGGGCCGGATACGCAGTATTTT.

V and J are TRBV5-6 and TRBJ2-7, with 9 positions matching TRBD1. V shed 2 bases and J 6 bases; nucleotides not matched to a gene: 6. The germline gives CDR1 SGHDT, CDR2 YYEEEE. CDR3 length: 14 residues. The CDR3 loop reads CASSLPGQGGEQYF. The CDR3 DNA follows: TGTGCCAGCAGCTTACCGGGACAGGGAGGCGAGCAGTACTTC.

The gene calls are TRBV6-4 and TRBJ2-7, with 11 bases fitting TRBD2. J was trimmed by 6 bases and V by 6 bases; bases with no gene match: 7. CDR1 and CDR2 (germline): MRHNA, SNTAGT. The CDR3 is 14 residues long. CDR3 region: CASRPTSGRGEQYF. CDR3 nucleotide sequence: TGTGCCAGCAGGCCTACTAGCGGGAGAGGCGAGCAGTACTTC.

This clone was found a few times. The J gene is TRBJ1-1, the V gene TRBV6-5; 7 bases map to TRBD1. Germline V gene sequence: CDR1 MNHEY, CDR2 SVGAGI. The trim removed 4 bases at V and 1 base at J, leaving 3 bases unmatched. CDR3 length: 14 residues. This chain's CDR3 is CASSSRTGNTEAFF. In DNA form, the CDR3 reads TGTGCCAGCAGTTCCCGGACAGGGAACACTGAAGCTTTCTTT.

The genes are TRBV2 and TRBJ2-7; 14 positions agree with TRBD2. V lost 4 bases, J lost 5 bases, and 13 bases stayed unmatched. The CDR3 runs 18 residues. Germline values: CDR1 SNHLY, CDR2 FYNNEI. The CDR3 sequence: CASSGPGTSGRMENEQYF. CDR3 DNA: TGTGCCAGCAGTGGGCCCGGGACTAGCGGGAGAATGGAAAACGAGCAGTACTTC.

This clone was seen more than once but under ten times. The rearrangement uses TRBV7-9 and TRBJ2-5; 11 bases align to TRBD1. The germline gives CDR1 SEHNR, CDR2 FQNEAQ (reference sequence). The CDR3 length is 13 residues. After removal of 5 bases from V and 6 bases from J, the junction contained 2 bases not matched to a gene. The CDR3 nucleotides are TGTGCCAGCAGCGGACAGGGGGCTAAGACCCAGTACTTC. Encoded protein: CASSGQGAKTQYF.

This chain joins TRBV6-1 and TRBJ1-5; D ambiguous. The CDR3 consists of 13 residues. Germline V gene lookup returns CDR1 MNHNS and CDR2 SASEGT. V lost 8 bases, J lost 5 bases, and 13 bases lay in between. The CDR3 sequence is CASRRESYQPQHF. As DNA, the CDR3 is TGTGCCAGCCGGAGGGAGAGTTATCAGCCCCAGCATTTT.

The chain has TRBV9 and TRBJ2-3, with TRBD2 matching 8 bases. From germline, CDR1 is SGDLS and CDR2 YYNGEE. CDR3 length: 14 amino acids. V was pared by 3 bases and J by 4 bases, with 4 bases of the junction left unmatched. The CDR3 nucleotides read TGTGCCAGCAGCGCTATAGCGGGATCAGATACGCAGTATTTT. Translating gives CASSAIAGSDTQYF.

The chain joins TRBV19 to TRBJ2-1; 8 bases are a match to TRBD2. Per germline, CDR1 LNHDA and CDR2 SQIVND (reference sequence). With 5 bases clipped from V and 5 bases from J, the junction kept 2 bases outside the gene matches. This CDR3 contains 13 residues. CDR3 nucleotide sequence: TGTGCCAGTAGTTCGACTAGCGACAATGAGCAGTTCTTC. Translated: CASSSTSDNEQFF.

The chain combines TRBV4-2 with TRBJ1-3; D unresolved. Trimming stripped 2 bases from V and 4 bases from J, with 9 bases between. The CDR3 runs to 14 residues. Per germline, CDR1 LGHNA and CDR2 YNFKEQ. The CDR3 loop reads CASSQFLQGNTIYF. CDR3 nucleotides: TGTGCCAGCAGCCAATTTCTTCAGGGAAACACCATATATTTT.

This sequence joins TRBV7-9 and TRBJ2-3; perhaps TRBD2 as D (5 bases). Trimming left V 3 bases short and J 10 bases short, with 20 bases between. The CDR3 spans 15 residues. The germline gives CDR1 SEHNR, CDR2 FQNEAQ (reference sequence). CDR3 sequence reads: CASSFGLGSLSPQYF. In nucleotides, the CDR3 is TGTGCCAGCAGCTTTGGTCTTGGGAGTTTAAGTCCGCAGTATTTT.

In this sample, this clone turned up a few times. Here the CDR3 reads CAWSTQGGQPQHF. The CDR3 nucleotides are TGTGCCTGGAGTACGCAGGGTGGTCAGCCCCAGCATTTT. The chain joins TRBV30 to TRBJ1-5; possibly TRBD1 for D (5 bases). CDR1 and CDR2 from the germline V gene are GTSNPN and SVGIG (reference sequence). This CDR3 has 13 amino acids. The V and J ends lost 2 bases and 6 bases respectively, with 11 bases between them.

V gene TRBV30 combines with J gene TRBJ2-6; D is undetermined. This CDR3 contains 14 residues. Germline CDR1 GTSNPN, CDR2 SVGIG (reference sequence). V lost 2 bases, J lost 4 bases, and 9 bases lay in between. The CDR3 DNA reads TGTGCCTGGAGTATCAGTTCCGGGGCCAACGTCCTGACTTTC. This gives the protein CAWSISSGANVLTF.

The gene calls are TRBV6-1 and TRBJ1-5; 12 nucleotides match TRBD1. This CDR3 region has 14 residues. Germline V gives CDR1 MNHNS, CDR2 SASEGT. V gave up 6 bases and J gave up 6 bases; unmatched junction bases: 3. CDR3 amino acids: CASRGTGGFQPQHF. The CDR3 DNA is TGTGCCAGCAGGGGGACAGGGGGCTTTCAGCCCCAGCATTTT.

Concerning this clone: The germline gene is not matched at one end of the junction; a read error may be the cause. The chain couples TRBV2 to TRBJ1-4; D gene unclear. CDR3 length: 14 amino acids. CDR1 is SNHLY and CDR2 is FYNNEI in the germline V gene. The CDR3 is CASRPTWPNGKLFF. The DNA for the CDR3 is TGTGCCAGCAGACCGACATGGCCGAATGGAAAACTGTTTTTT.

This chain joins TRBV6-1 and TRBJ1-2; 7 nucleotides line up with TRBD1. The CDR3 totals 14 residues. Trimming at V came to 7 bases and at J to 5 bases, leaving 10 bases not matched to a gene. Germline V gene sequence: CDR1 MNHNS, CDR2 SASEGT. The CDR3 bases are TGTGCCAGCACCTCTAGGACAGGCCCGTATGGCTACACCTTC. It yields the protein CASTSRTGPYGYTF.